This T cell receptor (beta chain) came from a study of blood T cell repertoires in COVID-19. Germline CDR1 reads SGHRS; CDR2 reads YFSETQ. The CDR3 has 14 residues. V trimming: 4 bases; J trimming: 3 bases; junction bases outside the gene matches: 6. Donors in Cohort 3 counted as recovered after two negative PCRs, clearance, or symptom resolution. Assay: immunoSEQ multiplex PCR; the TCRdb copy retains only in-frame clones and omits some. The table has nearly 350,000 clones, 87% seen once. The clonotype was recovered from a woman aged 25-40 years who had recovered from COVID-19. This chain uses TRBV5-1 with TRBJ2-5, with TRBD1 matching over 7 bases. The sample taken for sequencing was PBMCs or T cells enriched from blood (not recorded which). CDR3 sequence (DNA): TGCGCCAGCAGCCCTACAGGGGACAAAGAGACCCAGTACTTC. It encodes CASSPTGDKETQYF.